The source of this T cell receptor (beta chain) is a study of siplizumab effects on memory and regulatory T cells. Per-sample assaying covered 85,000 to 100,000 TCR templates. Clones were sequenced by immunoSEQ multiplex PCR, and TCRdb holds only the in-frame ones, with some missing. The table lists around 100,000 clones, around 90% of them singletons, with roughly 1% in the top ten. The germline CDR1 and CDR2 sequences are SGDLS and YYNGEE. Trimming stripped 0 bases from V and 3 bases from J, with 15 bases between. The CDR3 sequence is 16 residues long. J is TRBJ2-5 and V is TRBV9, with unresolved D. The sequenced sample was CD4+ T cells sorted from blood. This TCR was recovered from a human donor in good health. CDR3 nucleotides: TGTGCCAGCAGCGTAGGATCACTTACCTGGGAAGAGACCCAGTACTTC. Protein sequence: CASSVGSLTWEETQYF.